A selection of T cell receptor beta chains follows, all from one sample in a study of response to subunit inactivated influenza vaccine. From the RT-PCR reads, TCRdb called clonotypes with MiXCR, one entry per CDR3 protein. The profile shows about 570,000 distinct CDR3 sequences, over 9.5% of them singletons. The material sequenced was PBMCs from blood, taken on the day of vaccination. The receptor set was obtained from a man in his forties or fifties who received an inactivated influenza vaccine. Both conserved end residues are part of each CDR3. D genes are given only for firm matches. The size field is filled for only some rows; it gives once, few, many or a size class.

j_call d_call clone_size v_call cdr3_nt cdr3_aa
TRBJ2-5 . few TRBV12-3/TRBV12-4 TGTGCCAGCAGTTTGAAGCAAGAGACCCAGTACTTC CASSLKQETQYF
TRBJ2-7 . few TRBV9 TGTGCCAGCAGCCCGACGGGAGTGGGAGTCGAGCAGTACTTC CASSPTGVGVEQYF
TRBJ1-2 TRBD1 few TRBV12-3/TRBV12-4 TGTGCCAGCGGGTTAGACAGGGCACATGGCTACACCTTC CASGLDRAHGYTF
TRBJ2-3 TRBD2 . TRBV12-3/TRBV12-4 TGTGCCAGCAGTTTGTCACTAGCGGGAGTGGGAGATACGCAGTATTTT CASSLSLAGVGDTQYF
TRBJ2-1 TRBD2 few TRBV24-1 TGTGCCACCAGTGATTTTAGCGGGAGGTCCTACAATGAGCAGTTCTTC CATSDFSGRSYNEQFF
TRBJ2-7 . . TRBV4-1 TGCGCCAGCAGCCAAGTAGCAGGTTCCTACGAGCAGTACTTC CASSQVAGSYEQYF
TRBJ2-2 TRBD2 . TRBV9 TGTGCCAGCAGCGTTAGGACTAGCGGGAGTTCCGGGGAGCTGTTTTTT CASSVRTSGSSGELFF
TRBJ2-5 . many TRBV12-3/TRBV12-4 TGTGCCAGCAGTTTCCTAGATCGAGAGACCCAGTACTTC CASSFLDRETQYF
TRBJ2-2 TRBD1 few TRBV12-3/TRBV12-4 TGTGCCAGCAGCCGCCTGACAGGGACGAACACCGGGGAGCTGTTTTTT CASSRLTGTNTGELFF
TRBJ2-1 . few TRBV30 TGTGCCCGCAAGGGGAGGAGAAATGAGCAGTTCTTC CARKGRRNEQFF
TRBJ1-1 TRBD1 . TRBV20-1 TGCAGTGCTAGCATTATGCAGGGGGCCATAGCTTTCTTT CSASIMQGAIAFF
TRBJ2-1 . few TRBV29-1 TGCAGCGTTTCCGACAGGGACTATGAGCAGTTCTTC CSVSDRDYEQFF
TRBJ1-1 . few TRBV20-1 TGCAGTGCTAGCGGGGTCGGGTGGATCACTGAAGCTTTCTTT CSASGVGWITEAFF
TRBJ2-1 TRBD2 . TRBV7-2 TGTGCCAGCAGCTTAGCGCCGGAGGGCGGGGGTGAGTTCTTC CASSLAPEGGGEFF
TRBJ1-2 . . TRBV12-3/TRBV12-4 TGTGCCAGCAGACCATCGCTCAACCTTAACTATGGCTACACCTTC CASRPSLNLNYGYTF
TRBJ1-2 TRBD1 few TRBV20-1 TGCAGTGCTAGAGCTGGGCCGGGACAGGGGCCCGGGGACTATGGCTACACCTTC CSARAGPGQGPGDYGYTF
TRBJ2-7 TRBD1 . TRBV7-9 TGTGCCAGCAGCCTGTCATGGACAGGGAGCTCCTACGAGCAGTACTTC CASSLSWTGSSYEQYF
TRBJ2-1 TRBD2 few TRBV20-1 TGCAGTGCTAGAATAGCGGGAGGGCCTACCGGCGCCTACAATGAGCAGTTCTTC CSARIAGGPTGAYNEQFF
TRBJ2-6 . many TRBV5-6 TGTGCCAGCAGCTCCGATGCCCAGATCCTCTTCTCTGGGGCCAACGTCCTGACTTTC CASSSDAQILFSGANVLTF
TRBJ1-1 TRBD1 . TRBV27 TGTGCCAGCAGTTTTACGAGGGGACAGGGACCATCTGGTCTAATACCTGAAGCTTTCTTT CASSFTRGQGPSGLIPEAFF
TRBJ2-7 TRBD2 few TRBV20-1 TGCAGTGCTAGAGGCGAGACTAGCGTTTACGAGCAGTACTTC CSARGETSVYEQYF
TRBJ1-5 . . TRBV6-2/TRBV6-3 TGTGCCAGCAGTTACTTGGGCAGCAATCAGCCCCAGCATTTT CASSYLGSNQPQHF
TRBJ1-5 . . TRBV19 TGTGCCAGTACCCCGGAGGAAGGATCGGGCAATCAGCCCCAGCATTTT CASTPEEGSGNQPQHF
TRBJ2-3 . many TRBV7-2 TGTGCCAGCAGCTCCGGCCTCAGAGGAGATACGCAGTATTTT CASSSGLRGDTQYF
TRBJ1-2 TRBD1 . TRBV29-1 TGCAGCGTTACAGACAGGGGTGGCTACACCTTC CSVTDRGGYTF
TRBJ1-5 TRBD1 many TRBV7-2 TGTGCCAGCAGCTTAGTGGGGACAGCCGATTTGGCCCAGCATTTT CASSLVGTADLAQHF
TRBJ1-1 . many TRBV5-5 TGTGCCAGCAGCTTGGCGGCCAATCATGGAGCTTTCTTT CASSLAANHGAFF
TRBJ2-1 TRBD2 many TRBV5-1 TGCGCCAGCAGCACGGGGGGGGCAAATGAGCAGTTCTTC CASSTGGANEQFF
TRBJ1-1 . . TRBV7-9 TGTGCCAGCAGCCTACATGAAGCTTTCTTT CASSLHEAFF
TRBJ2-5 . few TRBV10-3 TGTGCCATCATGGGGGTATTGGGGGAGACCCAGTACTTC CAIMGVLGETQYF
TRBJ2-7 TRBD2 . TRBV3-1 TGTGCCAGCAGCCGAGAGGCGGGGGAAACCTACGAGCAGTACTTC CASSREAGETYEQYF
TRBJ1-4 . . TRBV25-1 TGTGCCAGCAGTGTAAATGAAAAACTGTTTTTT CASSVNEKLFF
TRBJ2-7 . . TRBV6-2/TRBV6-3 TGTGCCAGCCAGGACCGTAGATGGCAGTACTTC CASQDRRWQYF
TRBJ2-5 . . TRBV20-1 TGCAGTGCTAGCTTCGAGGGAACGGAGACCCAGTACTTC CSASFEGTETQYF
TRBJ2-1 . once TRBV14 TGTGCCAGCAGCCGTCACAGGGGAGGATATGAGCAGTTCTTC CASSRHRGGYEQFF
TRBJ2-5 . . TRBV10-3 TGTGCCATCAGCCAGCCGGGCTCCGAAGAGACCCAGTACTTC CAISQPGSEETQYF
TRBJ2-5 TRBD2 . TRBV4-2 TGTGCCAGCAGCCAACCCCCCGGGACTAGCGGAAAAGAGACCCAGTACTTC CASSQPPGTSGKETQYF
TRBJ1-5 . many TRBV28 TGTGCCAGCGCCCGGGACAGCAATCAGCCCCAGCATTTT CASARDSNQPQHF
TRBJ1-1 . . TRBV6-5 TGTGCCAGCAGTTACAGGGTCCCTTTGAACACTGAAGCTTTCTTT CASSYRVPLNTEAFF
TRBJ2-3 . . TRBV3-1 TGTGCCAGCAGCCAAGAAGAGATTAGCGGCGCAGCAGATACGCAGTATTTT CASSQEEISGAADTQYF
TRBJ1-4 TRBD1 few TRBV20-1 TGCAGTGCTACGGACAGGGTGGTCGGAAAACTGTTTTTT CSATDRVVGKLFF
TRBJ1-2 . . TRBV24-1 TGTGCCACCAGTTCCGATGCTAACTATGGCTACACCTTC CATSSDANYGYTF
TRBJ1-1 . few TRBV20-1 TGCAGTGCTCAACCTCCTGACAGGCCTGGGGGCACTGAAGCTTTCTTT CSAQPPDRPGGTEAFF
TRBJ2-3 TRBD2 few TRBV4-3 TGCGCCAGCAGCCCCTCGACTAGCGGGGCCCGGAGTACGCAGTATTTT CASSPSTSGARSTQYF
TRBJ1-5 TRBD1 few TRBV2 TGTGCCAGCAGCGCCGGGACAGGGTGGTATTGGGGTCAGCCCCAGCATTTT CASSAGTGWYWGQPQHF
TRBJ2-3 TRBD2 few TRBV28 TGTGCCAGCAGTTTGGGCCTAGCGGACGGCACAGATACGCAGTATTTT CASSLGLADGTDTQYF
TRBJ2-7 . . TRBV20-1 TGCAGTGCCGACGACCCAAGGAGCTCCTACGAGCAGTACTTC CSADDPRSSYEQYF
TRBJ2-7 . many TRBV4-1 TGCGCCAGCAGCCAGCCTCGACAGGCCTACGAGCAGTACTTC CASSQPRQAYEQYF
TRBJ2-7 . . TRBV12-3/TRBV12-4 TGTGCCAGCAGGAATTCCTACGAGCAGTACTTC CASRNSYEQYF
TRBJ1-5 . many TRBV28 TGTGCCAGCAGCCGAGGAGGGAATCAGCCCCAGCATTTT CASSRGGNQPQHF
TRBJ1-5 . few TRBV20-1 TGCAGTGCTCTGAGGGGAGATAGCAATCAGCCCCAGCATTTT CSALRGDSNQPQHF
TRBJ1-4 . few TRBV12-3/TRBV12-4 TGTGCCAGCAGTTTAGTTGGGAGTGGACTGTTTTTT CASSLVGSGLFF
TRBJ2-1 . . TRBV4-2 TGTGCCAGCAGCCGAGCGTATAACAATGAGCAGTTCTTC CASSRAYNNEQFF
TRBJ2-2 TRBD1 few TRBV12-3/TRBV12-4 TGTGCCAGCAGTCCCATTGAGGGGGCAGCCGGGGAGCTGTTTTTT CASSPIEGAAGELFF
TRBJ2-1 TRBD2 few TRBV10-3 TGTGCCATCAGTGAGTCGGGACGGGACTATGCCAATGAGCAGTTCTTC CAISESGRDYANEQFF
TRBJ2-5 . . TRBV25-1 TGTGCCAGCAGTGAAGTGGTCGCCCCGGAGACCCAGTACTTC CASSEVVAPETQYF
TRBJ2-1 TRBD2 . TRBV11-1 TGTGCCAGCAGCTTACCTTTTGTTGTAGCGGGTACCTACAATGAGCAGTTCTTC CASSLPFVVAGTYNEQFF
TRBJ2-2 . . TRBV5-1 TGCGCCAGCGGATTACTACTTACAGGGTCATTGGACGGGGAGCTGTTTTTT CASGLLLTGSLDGELFF